The 16 T cell receptor beta chains given below trace back to one sample, sequenced in a study of blood T cell repertoires in COVID-19. Using immunoSEQ multiplex PCR, the repertoire was profiled, and TCRdb retains in-frame clones only, with some absent. The sample lists 300,000 to 400,000 clones, approximately 88% occurring once. The specimen sequenced was peripheral blood. These receptors were obtained from a woman in her fifties or sixties with active or convalescent COVID-19.

Only a few counts were recorded for this clone. This chain joins TRBV28 and TRBJ1-1, with a weak D call TRBD1 (6 bases). The CDR3 consists of 19 residues. V lost 7 bases to trimming and J lost 1 base, with 28 bases between them. CDR1 is MDHEN, CDR2 SYDVKM, per germline. The CDR3 loop reads CASTPRRWTASEKNTEAFF. The DNA of the CDR3 is TGTGCCAGCACTCCCAGGCGATGGACAGCGTCTGAAAAGAACACTGAAGCTTTCTTT.

The chain combines TRBV30 with TRBJ1-1; the match to TRBD1 covers 10 bases. J gave up 7 bases and V 3 bases, and 5 bases lay outside the gene matches. The CDR3 has 13 residues. CDR1 GTSNPN and CDR2 SVGIG come from the germline V gene (reference sequence). CDR3 sequence: CAWRGTGDGEAFF. DNA of the CDR3: TGTGCCTGGAGGGGGACAGGGGACGGTGAAGCTTTCTTT.

This clone was seen a single time. The chain recombines TRBV5-8 with TRBJ2-7; D is unresolved. Germline assignment: CDR1 SGHTS and CDR2 YDEGEE. This CDR3 contains 13 residues. Trimming shortened V by 0 bases and J by 2 bases, and 6 bases separated the two germline ends. CDR3 DNA: TGTGCCAGCAGCTTGGGCAGAACCTACGAGCAGTACTTC. The encoded protein is CASSLGRTYEQYF.

This clone was seen more than once but under ten times. The rearrangement links TRBV30 to TRBJ2-1, with TRBD2 matching over 11 bases. The V gene's germline CDR1 is GTSNPN and CDR2 SVGIG (reference sequence). Trimming removed 5 bases from V and 10 bases from J; junction bases left unmatched: 13. The length of the CDR3 is 15 residues. CDR3 protein: CAWGKGTSGPTEQFF. CDR3 bases: TGTGCCTGGGGAAAAGGGACTAGCGGTCCCACCGAGCAGTTCTTC.

The chain combines TRBV4-1 with TRBJ1-4; 8 nucleotides agree with TRBD1. Per the germline V gene, CDR1 is MGHRA and CDR2 is YSYEKL. Trimming took 3 bases from V and 8 from J; bases not matched to a gene: 8. The length of the CDR3 is 15 residues. CDR3 bases: TGCGCCAGCAGCCATCCGGACAGGGACGCGGAAAAACTGTTTTTT. The encoded protein is CASSHPDRDAEKLFF.

The rearrangement joins TRBV15 to TRBJ1-4; D not resolved. The CDR3 totals 17 residues. CDR1 is LNHNV and CDR2 is YYDKDF in the germline V gene (reference sequence). The V and J ends lost 1 base and 3 bases respectively, with 15 bases between them. CDR3 bases: TGTGCCACCAGCAGAGGGAGGTGGGAAAGGGCTAATGAAAAACTGTTTTTT. It yields the protein CATSRGRWERANEKLFF.

The rearrangement joins TRBV3-1 (or the pseudogene TRBV3-2) to TRBJ2-4, with D possibly matching TRBD1 (5 bases). V lost 6 bases and J 0 bases, leaving 12 bases between the germline ends. Germline V gene data show CDR1 as LGHDT and CDR2 as YNNKEL (reference sequence). The CDR3 contains 15 residues. This CDR3 reads CASSQGNLAKNIQYF. CDR3 bases: TGTGCCAGCAGTCAGGGAAATCTAGCCAAAAACATTCAGTACTTC.

This clone was seen only once. V usage is TRBV19 and J usage is TRBJ1-2; D is unclear. Trimming removed 4 bases from V and 8 bases from J, with 11 bases in between. CDR1 and CDR2 (germline): LNHDA, SQIVND (reference sequence). This CDR3 region has 12 residues. CDR3 loop: CASSSLGTGYTF. The CDR3 DNA follows: TGTGCCAGTAGTAGCCTAGGAACGGGCTACACCTTC. The entire variable domain, with the rest obtained from reference TRBV19 and TRBJ1-2, is as follows: DGGITQSPKYLFRKEGQNVTLSCEQNLNHDAMYWYRQDPGQGLRLIYYSQIVNDFQKGDIAEGYSVSREKKESFPLTVTSAQKNPTAFYLCASSSLGTGYTFGSGTRLTVV.

This sequence joins TRBV5-6 and TRBJ1-1; D not certain. The CDR3 has 12 amino acids. The germline V gene has CDR1 SGHDT and CDR2 YYEEEE. Trimming stripped 1 base from V and 5 bases from J, with 6 bases between. The CDR3 sequence is CASSLLITEAFF. The CDR3 nucleotides are TGTGCCAGCAGCTTGTTAATTACTGAAGCTTTCTTT.

CDR3 nucleotide sequence: TGTGCCAGCAGCGGATCAGGGGGCGATGGCTACACCTTC. It encodes CASSGSGGDGYTF. The gene calls are TRBV7-9 and TRBJ1-2; TRBD1 agrees at 8 bases. V trimming: 5 bases; J trimming: 6 bases; junction bases outside the gene matches: 5. The CDR3 consists of 13 residues. Germline V lookup: CDR1 SEHNR, CDR2 FQNEAQ (reference sequence).

This CDR3 reads CASKRDRANTGELFF. CDR3 nucleotides: TGTGCCAGCAAAAGGGACAGAGCGAACACCGGGGAGCTGTTTTTT. V gene TRBV27 combines with J gene TRBJ2-2, with 7 bases aligning to TRBD1. The V segment lost 7 bases and the J segment 0 bases; nucleotides outside the gene matches: 5. The germline gives CDR1 MNHEY, CDR2 SMNVEV (reference sequence). The CDR3 contains 15 residues.

The rearrangement joins TRBV28 to TRBJ2-4, with 9 bases matching TRBD1. After removal of 5 bases from V and 7 bases from J, the junction contained 12 bases not matched to a gene. The germline gives CDR1 MDHEN, CDR2 SYDVKM. The CDR3 runs to 16 residues. This CDR3 reads CASSLSATGGVNIQYF. CDR3 sequence (DNA): TGTGCCAGCAGTCTAAGCGCGACAGGGGGGGTGAACATTCAGTACTTC. Complete variable domain (other parts from reference TRBV28 and TRBJ2-4): DVKVTQSSRYLVKRTGEKVFLECVQDMDHENMFWYRQDPGLGLRLIYFSYDVKMKEKGDIPEGYSVSREKKERFSLILESASTNQTSMYLCASSLSATGGVNIQYFGAGTRLSVL.

This clone showed up just once. The CDR3 bases are TGTGCCAGCGGATCTTCCGCGGGGAATGGCTACACCTTC. Translated: CASGSSAGNGYTF. The chain employs TRBV6-5 and TRBJ1-2; no definite D call. The CDR3 is 13 amino acids. V dropped 8 bases and J dropped 6 bases, with 16 bases sitting between them. Germline CDR1 reads MNHEY; CDR2 reads SVGAGI.

The rearrangement joins TRBV30 to TRBJ2-7; 14 positions match TRBD2. The germline V gene has CDR1 GTSNPN and CDR2 SVGIG (reference sequence). With 8 bases clipped from V and 2 bases from J, the junction kept 8 bases outside the gene matches. The CDR3 is 15 residues long. Here the CDR3 DNA reads TGTGCCGGGCGGACTAGCGGGAGGCCTACCTACGAGCAGTACTTC. This translates into CAGRTSGRPTYEQYF.

This chain joins TRBV7-2 and TRBJ2-1, with 10 bases that match TRBD2. This CDR3 has 16 residues. Germline V gene lookup returns CDR1 SGHTA and CDR2 FQGNSA. The V and J ends lost 5 bases and 16 bases, in that order; junction bases with no gene match: 20. The CDR3 protein is CASSPPTSGILLPHFF. In nucleotides, the CDR3 is TGTGCCAGCAGCCCACCTACTAGCGGGATTTTATTACCCCACTTCTTC.

V is TRBV27 and J is TRBJ2-3, with D uncertain. With 6 bases removed from V and 0 bases from J, the gap between germline ends came to 10 bases. Germline V CDR1 and CDR2: MNHEY, SMNVEV (reference sequence). The CDR3 runs 14 residues. The CDR3: CASSHSASTDTQYF. The CDR3 nucleotides are TGTGCCAGCAGCCACTCTGCTAGCACAGATACGCAGTATTTT.